A selection of T cell receptor beta chains follows, all from one sample in a study of PD-1 blockade in classical Hodgkin lymphoma. Assay used: immunoSEQ multiplex PCR; TCRdb lists only in-frame clones, some missing. The data hold roughly 150,000 clones, with approximately 80% observed a single time. This sample comprised peripheral blood mononuclear cells (PBMCs), obtained before the second cycle of nivolumab. These receptors were collected from a human donor with classical Hodgkin lymphoma. CDR3s include the opening cysteine and the closing phenylalanine or tryptophan. The D gene is left open where the match is weak.

D,V,J,CDR3,DNA
TRBD2,TRBV18,TRBJ2-3,CASSHGGRTTDTQYF,TGTGCCAGCTCACATGGCGGGAGGACCACAGATACGCAGTATTTT
TRBD2,TRBV5-4,TRBJ2-5,CASSFGTSGRQETQYF,TGTGCCAGCAGCTTCGGGACTAGTGGTCGCCAAGAGACCCAGTACTTC
-,TRBV4-1,TRBJ2-1,CASSQEGTRAFF,TGCGCCAGCAGCCAAGAGGGCACCAGAGCCTTCTTC
-,TRBV7-3,TRBJ2-6,CASSLGQTRETGANVLTF,TGTGCCAGCAGCTTAGGACAGACGAGAGAGACTGGGGCCAACGTCCTGACTTTC
-,TRBV10-3,TRBJ1-4,CATSGTVNEKLFF,TGTGCCACGAGTGGGACCGTCAATGAAAAACTGTTTTTT
TRBD2,TRBV7-9,TRBJ2-3,CASRSGGASDTQYF,TGTGCCAGCAGAAGCGGGGGGGCCTCGGATACGCAGTATTTT
TRBD1,TRBV10-3,TRBJ2-7,CAISAGQGNYEQYF,TGTGCCATCAGCGCCGGACAGGGGAACTACGAGCAGTACTTC
-,TRBV10-3,TRBJ1-2,CAISEPGNYGYTF,TGTGCCATCAGTGAGCCAGGCAACTATGGCTACACCTTC
-,TRBV29-1,TRBJ1-1,CSVGTRVEAFF,TGCAGCGTTGGTACACGTGTGGAAGCTTTCTTT
-,TRBV18,TRBJ2-7,CASSRRDNSYEQYF,TGTGCCAGCTCCCGAAGGGACAACTCCTACGAGCAGTACTTC
TRBD1,TRBV7-3,TRBJ2-3,CASRAPGQGTDTQYF,TGTGCCAGCAGAGCGCCGGGACAGGGAACAGATACGCAGTATTTT
-,TRBV5-1,TRBJ2-3,CASSLNRDTQYF,TGCGCCAGCAGCTTGAACCGAGATACGCAGTATTTT